The count of the clone carrying this TCR beta chain is one. The data stem from a study of cytomegalovirus exposure and HLA in healthy donors. V gave up 0 bases and J gave up 8 bases, with 14 bases separating them. In germline, CDR1 is SGDLS, CDR2 YYNGEE. The CDR3 has 14 amino acids. Libraries were prepared by immunoSEQ multiplex PCR; TCRdb keeps only in-frame clonotypes and omits some of them. The data show 70,000 or so clones, 85% to 95% seen once. The sequenced material came from PBMCs. The chain employs TRBV9 and TRBJ1-2; maybe TRBD1 (5 bases). The sequence came from a woman aged 18-35 years in good health and CMV-seropositive. CDR3 in amino acids: CASSVGSGQGGYTF. The CDR3 DNA is TGTGCCAGCAGCGTAGGGTCAGGGCAGGGAGGCTACACCTTC.